The entry that follows covers one TCR beta chain sequence. Method: immunoSEQ multiplex PCR; TCRdb's copy keeps in-frame clones and lacks some. In the table there are 60,000 to 65,000 clones, around 90% of which are singletons. This sample was included in a study of blood T cell repertoires in COVID-19. In the study overall: The study drew acute and convalescent COVID-19 samples from the United States, Italy and Spain.

Trimming stripped 3 bases from V and 3 bases from J, with 12 bases between. The CDR3 runs to 13 residues. The germline CDR1 and CDR2 sequences are DFQATT and SNEGSKA (reference sequence). This sequence was found in a middle-aged man with active COVID-19. The rearrangement links TRBV20-1 to TRBJ2-7, with TRBD2 as a possible D gene (6 bases). Sequencing was performed on peripheral blood. Here the CDR3 reads CSASFGGGYEQYF. The CDR3 region has the DNA TGCAGTGCTAGTTTCGGGGGAGGCTACGAGCAGTACTTC.